The clone carrying this TCR beta chain was counted many times. Each donor (without exception) was a healthy Caucasian. MiXCR, run by TCRdb on the 5' RACE reads, gives a single entry per CDR3 protein. This sample carries some 570,000 distinct CDR3 sequences, 20% to 25% of them seen once, and the ten largest clones take approximately 0.48%. This record comes from a study of identical twins. This CDR3 has 13 residues. The V gene lost 0 bases and the J gene lost 2 bases, with 5 bases spanning the gap. Per germline, CDR1 SGHRS and CDR2 YFSETQ. The sample also formed part of further work on yellow fever vaccine responses in identical twins. That source reports: Reportedly, the response of twins' T cells to the vaccine seemed partly convergent, partly personalized.

The rearrangement joins TRBV5-1 to TRBJ2-5, with D hard to call. This clonotype was obtained from a woman younger than 35 in good health. The sample consisted of CD4+ T cells sorted from blood. The CDR3 loop is CASSLAPQETQYF. CDR3 bases: TGCGCCAGCAGCTTGGCCCCGCAAGAGACCCAGTACTTC.